This entry features one T cell receptor (beta chain) sequence. What this receptor recognizes is not known. There are no base qualities to consult, and no much larger clone falls within one base. This sample was included in a study of T cell changes during pregnancy in multiple sclerosis (dated by TCRdb to the late 2010s). The study in broad terms: The study examined how the T cell repertoire changed over the course of pregnancy in women with multiple sclerosis.

Library preparation was by the immunoSEQ multiplex PCR assay. TCRdb took over this immuneACCESS table, retaining in-frame rearrangements with V and J assigned. Such tables are incomplete; in checked studies, under half of the missing clones stem from an unresolved V gene, and the remainder is unexplained. The sample has tens of thousands of clones on record, 94% of them singletons. The top ten clones comprise around 0.86% of the sample. The sequencing here drew on peripheral blood, taken in the third trimester of pregnancy. The TCR sequence derives from a female donor with multiple sclerosis, enrolled in a pregnancy study.

CDR3 reads: CASSSTGSYGYTF. The DNA sequence follows: TGTGCCAGCAGCTCGACGGGTAGCTATGGCTACACCTTC. Recombination joined TRBV11-2 with TRBJ1-2; the D gene is unclear. V is cut by 4 bases and J by 4 bases, and the space between the germline ends is 10 bases. According to the germline V gene, CDR1 reads SGHAT and CDR2 reads FQNNGV. Its CDR3 holds 13 amino acids, cysteine through phenylalanine. Only the CDR3 region is kept as DNA, spanning 39 bases read in frame from base 1.